The 19 T cell receptor beta chains in this list originate from one sample, sequenced in a study of cytomegalovirus exposure and HLA in healthy donors. The PCR was carried out with 60 Vbeta primers and 13 Jbeta primers. TCRdb keeps only in-frame clones here, not all; method: immunoSEQ multiplex PCR. Its listing shows 100,000 to 150,000 clones. The specimen sequenced was PBMCs. The receptor source for this set is a woman in her thirties or forties in good health and CMV-seropositive.

The chain links TRBV7-2 to TRBJ2-1; 9 bases match TRBD2. Germline CDR1 and CDR2: SGHTA and FQGNSA. With 2 bases clipped from V and 2 bases from J, the junction kept 4 bases outside the gene matches. The CDR3 has 16 residues. This chain's CDR3 is CASSLYSGRTYNEQFF. CDR3 DNA: TGTGCCAGCAGCTTATATAGCGGGAGAACCTACAATGAGCAGTTCTTC.

This rearrangement joins TRBV19 to TRBJ2-7; 7 nucleotides agree with TRBD1. With 4 bases clipped from V and 6 bases from J, the junction kept 9 bases outside the gene matches. This CDR3 is built from 14 residues. Germline V gene sequence: CDR1 LNHDA, CDR2 SQIVND (reference sequence). The CDR3 coding sequence is TGTGCCAGTAGTACCCGGACAGGAGCTCCCGAGCAGTACTTC. It codes for CASSTRTGAPEQYF.

The chain links TRBV11-1 to TRBJ2-1; 9 bases align to TRBD2. This CDR3 contains 16 residues. Germline trimming cut 5 bases from V and 7 bases from J; bases unmatched to any gene: 12. The germline gives CDR1 SGHAT, CDR2 FQDESV (reference sequence). CDR3 DNA: TGTGCCAGCAGCCCTATGGGCGGGAGGGGTGAGAATGAGCAGTTCTTC. This translates into CASSPMGGRGENEQFF.

The J gene is TRBJ1-5, the V gene TRBV6-6; a weak D match, TRBD1 (6 bases). The CDR3 loop spans 15 amino acids. Germline V gene data show CDR1 as MNHNY and CDR2 as SVGAGI (reference sequence). Trimming pared 7 bases from V and 7 bases from J, leaving 20 bases between. Here the CDR3 reads CASTLQEGDQQPQHF. The CDR3 DNA sequence: TGTGCCAGCACCCTCCAAGAGGGGGACCAGCAGCCCCAGCATTTT.

This chain connects TRBV6-1 to TRBJ1-3; 7 positions match TRBD1. The V gene's germline CDR1 is MNHNS and CDR2 SASEGT. CDR3 length: 11 amino acids. CDR3 sequence reads: CATGAGNTIYF. CDR3 DNA sequence: TGTGCAACAGGGGCTGGAAACACCATATATTTT.

This chain links TRBV20-1 with TRBJ2-7, with D hard to call. Germline V gene lookup returns CDR1 DFQATT and CDR2 SNEGSKA (reference sequence). The CDR3 is made up of 11 amino acids. The V end was cut by 0 bases, the J end by 7 bases, with 7 bases between. CDR3 coding DNA: TGCAGTGCTAGAGATCAAGCGGAGCAGTACTTC. Translating gives CSARDQAEQYF.

The chain is built from TRBV7-8 and TRBJ2-7, with a weak D call TRBD1 (5 bases). In germline, CDR1 is SGHVS, CDR2 FQNEAQ. This CDR3 is built from 16 residues. Deletions cut 5 bases from V and 0 bases from J, with 17 bases between. CDR3 amino acids: CASSAPGMASSYEQYF. CDR3 bases: TGTGCCAGCAGCGCGCCAGGGATGGCAAGCTCCTACGAGCAGTACTTC.

This chain links TRBV10-2 with TRBJ1-5; unclear D gene. The ends were cut back, 3 bases at V and 5 bases at J, with 32 bases in the middle. The CDR3 totals 21 residues. Germline V lookup: CDR1 WSHSY, CDR2 SAAADI. The CDR3 DNA is TGCGCCAGCAGTGAAGGATTCGGATGGGCGGGTTCTACAATCTTGGATCAGCCCCAGCATTTT. This sequence encodes CASSEGFGWAGSTILDQPQHF.

This sequence joins TRBV5-1 and TRBJ2-7; 8 positions match TRBD1. Trimming removed 4 bases from V and 5 bases from J; junction bases left unmatched: 2. The CDR3 contains 12 residues. Per the germline V gene, CDR1 is SGHRS and CDR2 is YFSETQ. CDR3 sequence (DNA): TGCGCCAGCAGCCAGGACAGGGACGAGCAGTACTTC. Its translation is CASSQDRDEQYF.

V and J are TRBV5-1 and TRBJ2-5; 7 bases agree with TRBD1. The trim removed 1 base at V and 13 bases at J, leaving 10 bases unmatched. There are 13 residues in the CDR3. Germline CDR1 SGHRS, CDR2 YFSETQ. CDR3 bases: TGCGCCAGCAGCTTGACCGGACAGGCCCGCGGGTACTTC. Its protein product is CASSLTGQARGYF.

The chain carries TRBV4-3 and TRBJ2-7; 9 positions agree with TRBD1. CDR1 and CDR2 (germline): LGHNA, YSLEER. The CDR3 runs 15 residues. The junction had 8 bases not matched to a gene; V was cut back by 2 bases and J by 6 bases. For the CDR3, the DNA is TGCGCCAGCAGCCAACACTGGGACAGGGAGAGCGAGCAGTACTTC. As protein: CASSQHWDRESEQYF.

This sequence joins TRBV4-3 and TRBJ1-1; a weak D match, TRBD1 (5 bases). Trimming took off 3 bases at V and 7 bases at J, with 15 bases between the two ends. In germline, CDR1 is LGHNA, CDR2 YSLEER. This CDR3 is built from 14 residues. DNA of the CDR3: TGCGCCAGCAGCCACGGAGGGGCTTCCCTTGAAGCTTTCTTT. It yields the protein CASSHGGASLEAFF.

The chain has TRBV6-1 and TRBJ1-1; 10 nucleotides agree with TRBD1. Germline trimming cut 6 bases from V and 4 bases from J; bases unmatched to any gene: 2. The CDR3 runs to 13 residues. Germline V gene sequence: CDR1 MNHNS, CDR2 SASEGT. CDR3: CASRDRGSTEAFF. CDR3 nucleotides: TGTGCCAGCAGGGACAGGGGGAGCACTGAAGCTTTCTTT.

The V call is TRBV7-2, the J call TRBJ2-5; 8 bases are a match to TRBD1. The CDR3 is 15 residues long. The ends lost 5 bases at V and 5 bases at J; junction bases unmatched: 10. Germline CDR1 SGHTA, CDR2 FQGNSA. Here the CDR3 DNA reads TGTGCCAGCAGCCGGACAGGGCCGAGTCGGGAGACCCAGTACTTC. Its protein is CASSRTGPSRETQYF.

The V and J genes are TRBV21-1 and TRBJ2-7; TRBD2, the D gene given by the table, was not confirmed from the DNA. TRBV21-1 is given as a pseudogene. The CDR3 runs to 17 residues. The CDR3 reads CASSKKGVAGASYEQYF. Here the CDR3 DNA reads TGTGCCAGCAGCAAAAAGGGAGTAGCGGGGGCCTCCTACGAGCAGTACTTC.

The chain uses TRBV10-2 and TRBJ1-1; 11 bases are a match to TRBD1. The V gene's germline CDR1 is WSHSY and CDR2 SAAADI. CDR3 length: 17 amino acids. Trimming took 4 bases from V and 1 from J; bases not matched to a gene: 8. CDR3 nucleotide sequence: TGCGCCAGCAGTGGGGGACAGGGGGAGGCTCGGAACACTGAAGCTTTCTTT. Translation: CASSGGQGEARNTEAFF.

CDR3 DNA: TGTGCCAGCAGTTACGATGCGGTTTCTGGGGCCAACGTCCTGACTTTC. Encoded protein: CASSYDAVSGANVLTF. The chain joins TRBV6-5 to TRBJ2-6; D uncertain. CDR1 MNHEY and CDR2 SVGAGI come from the germline V gene. The CDR3 runs 16 residues. Between the trimmed V and J ends, which lost 2 bases and 1 base, there was a span of 9 bases.

The chain couples TRBV5-6 to TRBJ2-2; TRBD1 agrees at 7 bases. CDR3 length: 16 amino acids. Germline CDR1 and CDR2: SGHDT and YYEEEE. V was clipped by 2 bases and J by 4 bases; unmatched bases: 8. The CDR3 DNA reads as TGTGCCAGCAGCTTAAATAGGGGGCTCGGCACCGGGGAGCTGTTTTTT. It specifies CASSLNRGLGTGELFF. Full variable domain (outside the CDR3, taken from reference TRBV5-6 and TRBJ2-2): DAGVTQSPTHLIKTRGQQVTLRCSPKSGHDTVSWYQQALGQGPQFIFQYYEEEERQRGNFPDRFSGHQFPNYSSELNVNALLLGDSALYLCASSLNRGLGTGELFFGEGSRLTVL.

This chain joins TRBV30 and TRBJ1-1; TRBD1 agrees at 8 bases. Per germline, CDR1 GTSNPN and CDR2 SVGIG (reference sequence). With V trimmed by 1 base and J by 5 bases, 6 bases remained unmatched. This CDR3 contains 14 residues. The CDR3 is CAWSGVRGRTEAFF. The CDR3 DNA reads as TGTGCCTGGAGTGGGGTCAGGGGGCGGACTGAAGCTTTCTTT.